This entry describes one T cell receptor beta chain. Its specificity is not known. The data belong to a study of shared clonotypes between healthy human individuals. On the study more broadly: Three plates were used per donor for CD4 naive, three for CD4 memory, two for CD8 naive and one for CD8 memory.

Broader study findings: Researchers found naive subsets generally carried larger estimated richness than memory subsets. Clonotypes shared by all four sorted-subset donors had higher generation probabilities than non-shared clonotypes.

Using immunoSEQ multiplex PCR, the repertoire was profiled, and TCRdb retains in-frame clones only, with some absent. Among about 1.5 million clones listed, roughly 98% were seen once. The V end was cut by 1 base, the J end by 10 bases, with 20 bases between. CDR1 is SQVTM, CDR2 ANQGSEA, per germline. CDR3 size: 15 residues. The TCR originated in a man aged 30-40 years in good health. The sample was naive CD4+ T cells sorted from blood. Subset defined: CD45RA+ positively selected. The chain has TRBV29-1 and TRBJ2-1; a possible D gene is TRBD1 (5 bases). CDR3 sequence (DNA): TGCAGCGTTGAAGCTTGGGGCCGACGAGGTGGGGAGCAGTTCTTC. This codes for CSVEAWGRRGGEQFF.